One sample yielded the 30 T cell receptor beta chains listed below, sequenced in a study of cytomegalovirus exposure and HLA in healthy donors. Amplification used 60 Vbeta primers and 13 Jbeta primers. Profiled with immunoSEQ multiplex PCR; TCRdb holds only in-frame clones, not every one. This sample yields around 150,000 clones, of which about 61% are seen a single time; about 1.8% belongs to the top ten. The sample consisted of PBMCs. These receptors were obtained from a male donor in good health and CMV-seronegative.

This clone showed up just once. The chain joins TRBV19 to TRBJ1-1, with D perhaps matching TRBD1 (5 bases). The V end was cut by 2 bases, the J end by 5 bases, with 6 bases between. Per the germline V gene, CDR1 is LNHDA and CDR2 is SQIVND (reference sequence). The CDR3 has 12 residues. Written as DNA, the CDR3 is TGTGCCAGTAGTATACGGGGGACTGAAGCTTTCTTT. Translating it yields CASSIRGTEAFF.

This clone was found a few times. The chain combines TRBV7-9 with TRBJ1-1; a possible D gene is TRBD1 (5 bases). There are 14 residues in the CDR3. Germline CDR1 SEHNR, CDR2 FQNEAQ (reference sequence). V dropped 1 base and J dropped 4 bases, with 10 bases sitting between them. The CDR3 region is CASSLDQGATEAFF. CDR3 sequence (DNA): TGTGCCAGCAGCTTAGACCAGGGCGCCACTGAAGCTTTCTTT.

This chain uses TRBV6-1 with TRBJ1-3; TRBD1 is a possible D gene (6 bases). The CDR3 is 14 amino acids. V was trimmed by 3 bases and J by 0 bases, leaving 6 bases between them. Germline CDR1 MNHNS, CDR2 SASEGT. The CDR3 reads CASSEGHSGNTIYF. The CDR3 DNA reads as TGTGCCAGCAGTGAGGGACACTCTGGAAACACCATATATTTT.

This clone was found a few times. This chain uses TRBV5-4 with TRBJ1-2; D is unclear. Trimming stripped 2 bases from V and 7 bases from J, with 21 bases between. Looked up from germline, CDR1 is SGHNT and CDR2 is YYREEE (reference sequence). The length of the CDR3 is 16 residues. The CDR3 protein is CASSLTPKDFSLGYTF. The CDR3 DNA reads TGTGCCAGCAGCTTAACCCCGAAAGACTTTTCTCTTGGCTACACCTTC. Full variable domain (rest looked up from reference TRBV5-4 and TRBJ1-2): ETGVTQSPTHLIKTRGQQVTLRCSSQSGHNTVSWYQQALGQGPQFIFQYYREEENGRGNFPPRFSGLQFPNYSSELNVNALELDDSALYLCASSLTPKDFSLGYTFGSGTRLTVV.

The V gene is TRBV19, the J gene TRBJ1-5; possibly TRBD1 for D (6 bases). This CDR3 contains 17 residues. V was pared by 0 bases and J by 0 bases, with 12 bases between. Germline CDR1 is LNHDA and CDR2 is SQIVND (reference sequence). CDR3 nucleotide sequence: TGTGCCAGTAGTATAGAGGGGGGGGCTTATAGCAATCAGCCCCAGCATTTT. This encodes CASSIEGGAYSNQPQHF.

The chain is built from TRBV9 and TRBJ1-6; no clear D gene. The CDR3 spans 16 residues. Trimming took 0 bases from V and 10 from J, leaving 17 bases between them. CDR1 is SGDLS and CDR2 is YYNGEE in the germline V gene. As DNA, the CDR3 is TGTGCCAGCAGCGTAGCTGGCAATATAGCGAACTCACCCCTCCACTTT. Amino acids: CASSVAGNIANSPLHF. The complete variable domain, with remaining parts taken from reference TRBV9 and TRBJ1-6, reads DSGVTQTPKHLITATGQRVTLRCSPRSGDLSVYWYQQSLDQGLQFLIQYYNGEERAKGNILERFSAQQFPDLHSELNLSSLELGDSALYFCASSVAGNIANSPLHFGNGTRLTVT.

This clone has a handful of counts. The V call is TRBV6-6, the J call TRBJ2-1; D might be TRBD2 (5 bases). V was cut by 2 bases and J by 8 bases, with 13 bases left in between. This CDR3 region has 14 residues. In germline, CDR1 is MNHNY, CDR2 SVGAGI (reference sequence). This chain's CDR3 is CASSYDPGIDEQFF. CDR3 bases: TGTGCCAGCAGTTACGATCCGGGGATCGATGAGCAGTTCTTC.

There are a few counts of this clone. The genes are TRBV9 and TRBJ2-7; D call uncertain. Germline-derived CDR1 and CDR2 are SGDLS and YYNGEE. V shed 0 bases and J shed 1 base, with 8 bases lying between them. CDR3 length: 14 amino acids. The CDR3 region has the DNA TGTGCCAGCAGCGTAGAACCGGTATCCTACGAGCAGTACTTC. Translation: CASSVEPVSYEQYF.

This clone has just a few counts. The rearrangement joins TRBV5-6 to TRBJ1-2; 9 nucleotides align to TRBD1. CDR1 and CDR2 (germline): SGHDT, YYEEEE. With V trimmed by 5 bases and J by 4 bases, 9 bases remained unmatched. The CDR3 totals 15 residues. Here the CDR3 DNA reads TGTGCCAGCAGACCCTCGGGACAGGGTTTCTATGGCTACACCTTC. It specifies CASRPSGQGFYGYTF.

For the CDR3, the DNA is TGTGCCAGCAGTGAGGGGACTGCTGGAAACACCATATATTTT. Protein sequence: CASSEGTAGNTIYF. J is TRBJ1-3 and V is TRBV6-1; D may be TRBD1 (5 bases). This CDR3 is 14 amino acids long. Trimming shortened V by 3 bases and J by 2 bases, and 8 bases separated the two germline ends. Germline CDR1 MNHNS, CDR2 SASEGT.

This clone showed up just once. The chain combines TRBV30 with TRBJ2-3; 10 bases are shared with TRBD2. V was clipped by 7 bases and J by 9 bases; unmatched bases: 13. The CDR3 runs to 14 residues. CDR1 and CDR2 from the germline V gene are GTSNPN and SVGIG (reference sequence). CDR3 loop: CAFSVAGGPGTQYF. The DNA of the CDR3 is TGTGCCTTCTCTGTAGCGGGGGGACCAGGGACGCAGTATTTT. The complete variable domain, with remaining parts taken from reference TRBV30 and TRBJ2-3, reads SQTIHQWPATLVQPVGSPLSLECTVEGTSNPNLYWYRQAAGRGLQLLFYSVGIGQISSEVPQNLSASRPQDRQFILSSKKLLLSDSGFYLCAFSVAGGPGTQYFGPGTRLTVL.

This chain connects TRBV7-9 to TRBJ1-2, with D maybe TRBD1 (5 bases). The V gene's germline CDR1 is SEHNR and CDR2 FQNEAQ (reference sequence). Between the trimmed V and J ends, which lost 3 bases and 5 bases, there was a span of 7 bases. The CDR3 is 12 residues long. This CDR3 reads CASSFPGYGYTF. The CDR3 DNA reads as TGTGCCAGCAGCTTCCCAGGGTATGGCTACACCTTC.

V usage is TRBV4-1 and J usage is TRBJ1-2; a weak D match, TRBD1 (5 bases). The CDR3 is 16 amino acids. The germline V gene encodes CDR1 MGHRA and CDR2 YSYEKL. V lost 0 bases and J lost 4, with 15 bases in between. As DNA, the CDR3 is TGCGCCAGCAGCCAAGATCCAGGGTTGGAGAGCTATGGCTACACCTTC. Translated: CASSQDPGLESYGYTF.

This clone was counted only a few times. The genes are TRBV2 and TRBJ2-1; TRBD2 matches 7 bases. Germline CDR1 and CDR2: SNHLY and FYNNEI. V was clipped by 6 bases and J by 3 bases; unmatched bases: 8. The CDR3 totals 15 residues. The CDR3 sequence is CASRTRDYVYNEQFF. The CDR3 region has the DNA TGTGCCAGCAGGACACGGGACTATGTCTACAATGAGCAGTTCTTC.

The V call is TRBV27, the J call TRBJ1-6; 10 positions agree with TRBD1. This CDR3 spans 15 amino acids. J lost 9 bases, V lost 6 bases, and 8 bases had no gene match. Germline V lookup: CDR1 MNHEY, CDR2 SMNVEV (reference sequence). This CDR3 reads CASRPPGQGSSPLHF. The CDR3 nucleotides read TGTGCCAGCAGGCCACCGGGACAGGGGTCTTCACCCCTCCACTTT.

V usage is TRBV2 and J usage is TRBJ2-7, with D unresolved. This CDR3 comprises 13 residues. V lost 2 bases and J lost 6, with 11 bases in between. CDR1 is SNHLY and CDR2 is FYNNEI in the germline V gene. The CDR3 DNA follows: TGTGCCAGCAGTGAAAGCCCTCCGGGCGAGCAGTACTTC. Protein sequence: CASSESPPGEQYF.

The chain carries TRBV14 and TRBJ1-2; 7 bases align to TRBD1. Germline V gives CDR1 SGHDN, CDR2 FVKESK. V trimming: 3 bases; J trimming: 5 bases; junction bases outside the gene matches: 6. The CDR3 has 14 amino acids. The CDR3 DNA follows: TGTGCCAGCAGCCAGAACACAGGGGATTATGGCTACACCTTC. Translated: CASSQNTGDYGYTF.

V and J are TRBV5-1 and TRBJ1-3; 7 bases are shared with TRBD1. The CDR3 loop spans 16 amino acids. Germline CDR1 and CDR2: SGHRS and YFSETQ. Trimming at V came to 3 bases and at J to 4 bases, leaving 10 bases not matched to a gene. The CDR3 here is CASSSGGGGFGNTIYF. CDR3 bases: TGCGCCAGCAGCTCAGGTGGAGGGGGCTTCGGAAACACCATATATTTT.

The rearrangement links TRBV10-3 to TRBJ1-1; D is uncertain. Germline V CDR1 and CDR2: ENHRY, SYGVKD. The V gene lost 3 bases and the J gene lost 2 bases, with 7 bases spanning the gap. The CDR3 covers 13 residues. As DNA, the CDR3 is TGTGCCATCAGTGATTTCAGTAACACTGAAGCTTTCTTT. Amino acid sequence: CAISDFSNTEAFF.

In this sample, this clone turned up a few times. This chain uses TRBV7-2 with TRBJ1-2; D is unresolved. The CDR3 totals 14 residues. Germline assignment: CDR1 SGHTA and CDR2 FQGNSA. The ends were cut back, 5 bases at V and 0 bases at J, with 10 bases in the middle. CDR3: CASSPGPTNYGYTF. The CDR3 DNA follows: TGTGCCAGCAGCCCAGGCCCTACTAACTATGGCTACACCTTC.

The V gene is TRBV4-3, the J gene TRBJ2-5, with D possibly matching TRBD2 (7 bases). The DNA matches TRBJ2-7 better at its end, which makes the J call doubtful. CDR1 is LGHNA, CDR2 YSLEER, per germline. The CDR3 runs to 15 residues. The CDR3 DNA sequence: TGCGCCAGCAGCCAAGCGGGGGGCGGCGGCTACGAGCAGTACTTC. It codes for CASSQAGGGGYEQYF.

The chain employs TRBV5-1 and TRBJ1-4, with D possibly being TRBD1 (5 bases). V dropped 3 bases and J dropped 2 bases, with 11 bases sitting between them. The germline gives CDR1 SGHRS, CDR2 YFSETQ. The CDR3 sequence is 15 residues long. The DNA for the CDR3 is TGCGCCAGCAGCTACCTTAAGGGGACTAATGAAAAACTGTTTTTT. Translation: CASSYLKGTNEKLFF.

This chain's CDR3 is CASSLRTGQGNEKLFF. The CDR3 region has the DNA TGTGCCAGCAGCTTAAGGACGGGACAGGGTAATGAAAAACTGTTTTTT. The rearrangement uses TRBV7-6 and TRBJ1-4; 9 nucleotides match TRBD1. Germline V lookup: CDR1 SGHVS, CDR2 FNYEAQ. CDR3 length: 16 residues. V gave up 2 bases and J gave up 4 bases; unmatched junction bases: 5.

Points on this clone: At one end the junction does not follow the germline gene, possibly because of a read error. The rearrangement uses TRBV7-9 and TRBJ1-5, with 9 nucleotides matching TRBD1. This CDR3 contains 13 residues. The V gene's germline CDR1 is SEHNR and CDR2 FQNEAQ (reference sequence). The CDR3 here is CSSSLGQGQPQHF. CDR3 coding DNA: TGTTCCAGCAGCTTGGGACAGGGTCAGCCCCAGCATTTT.

The CDR3 DNA reads TGTGCCAGCTCACCGGTCCGGGGATCCTACGAGCAGTACTTC. It encodes CASSPVRGSYEQYF. The chain has TRBV18 and TRBJ2-7, with D perhaps TRBD2 (5 bases). The V end lost 3 bases, the J end lost 1 base, and 10 bases lay between the germline ends. Per germline, CDR1 KGHSH and CDR2 LQKENI. The CDR3 totals 14 residues.

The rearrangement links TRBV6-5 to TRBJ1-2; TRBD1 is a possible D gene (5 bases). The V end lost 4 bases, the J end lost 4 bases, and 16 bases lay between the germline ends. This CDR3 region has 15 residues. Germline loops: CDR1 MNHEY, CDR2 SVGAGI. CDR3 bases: TGTGCCAGCAGTTCAACAGGTCCCCGAATCTATGGCTACACCTTC. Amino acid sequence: CASSSTGPRIYGYTF.

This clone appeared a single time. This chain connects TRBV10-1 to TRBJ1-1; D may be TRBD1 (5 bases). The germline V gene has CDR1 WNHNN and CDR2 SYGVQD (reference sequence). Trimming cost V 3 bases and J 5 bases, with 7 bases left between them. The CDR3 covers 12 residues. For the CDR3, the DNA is TGCGCCAGCAGTGATGACAGTACTGAAGCTTTCTTT. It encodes CASSDDSTEAFF.

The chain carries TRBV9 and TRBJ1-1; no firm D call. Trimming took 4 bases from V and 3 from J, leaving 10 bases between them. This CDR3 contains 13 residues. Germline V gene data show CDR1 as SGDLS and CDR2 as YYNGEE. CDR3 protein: CASSLQMDTEAFF. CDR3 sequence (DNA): TGTGCCAGCAGCTTACAGATGGACACTGAAGCTTTCTTT. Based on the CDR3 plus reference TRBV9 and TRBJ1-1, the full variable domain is DSGVTQTPKHLITATGQRVTLRCSPRSGDLSVYWYQQSLDQGLQFLIQYYNGEERAKGNILERFSAQQFPDLHSELNLSSLELGDSALYFCASSLQMDTEAFFGQGTRLTVV.

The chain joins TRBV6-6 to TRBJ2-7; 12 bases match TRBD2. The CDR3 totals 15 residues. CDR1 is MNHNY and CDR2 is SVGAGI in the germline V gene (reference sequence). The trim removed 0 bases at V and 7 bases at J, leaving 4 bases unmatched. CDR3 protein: CASSYSTSGGWEQYF. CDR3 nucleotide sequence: TGTGCCAGCAGTTACTCGACTAGCGGGGGATGGGAGCAGTACTTC.

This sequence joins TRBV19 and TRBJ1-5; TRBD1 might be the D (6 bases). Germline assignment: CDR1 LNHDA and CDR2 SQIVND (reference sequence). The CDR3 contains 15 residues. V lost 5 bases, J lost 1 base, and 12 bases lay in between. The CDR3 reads CASSPDRTSNQPQHF. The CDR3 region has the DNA TGTGCCAGTAGTCCCGACAGGACAAGCAATCAGCCCCAGCATTTT.